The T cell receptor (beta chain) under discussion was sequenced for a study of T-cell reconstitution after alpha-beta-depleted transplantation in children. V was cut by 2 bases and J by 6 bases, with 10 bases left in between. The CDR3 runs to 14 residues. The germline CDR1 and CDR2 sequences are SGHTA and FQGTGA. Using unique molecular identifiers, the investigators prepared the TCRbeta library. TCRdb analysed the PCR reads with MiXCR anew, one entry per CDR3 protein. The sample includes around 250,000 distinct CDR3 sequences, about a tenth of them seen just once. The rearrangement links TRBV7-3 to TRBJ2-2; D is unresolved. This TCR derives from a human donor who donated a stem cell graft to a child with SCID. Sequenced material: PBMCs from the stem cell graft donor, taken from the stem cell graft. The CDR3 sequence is CASSLPSPAGELFF. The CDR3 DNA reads TGTGCCAGCAGCTTACCCAGCCCTGCCGGGGAGCTGTTTTTT.